Presented here are 7 T cell receptor beta chains from one specimen sequenced in a study of blood T cell repertoires in COVID-19. Data came from immunoSEQ multiplex PCR; TCRdb stores just in-frame clones and leaves some out. The table includes 140,000 to 150,000 clones, roughly nine tenths detected once. Sequenced sample: PBMCs or T cells enriched from blood (not recorded which). Source of these receptors: a woman between 40 and 50 years old who had been exposed to COVID-19.

The chain combines TRBV19 with TRBJ1-5; D ambiguous. CDR1 and CDR2 from the germline V gene are LNHDA and SQIVND (reference sequence). Trimming took off 5 bases at V and 4 bases at J, with 6 bases between the two ends. The CDR3 is made up of 12 amino acids. CDR3 sequence (DNA): TGTGCCAGTAGTTTTGAGAATCAGCCCCAGCATTTT. Protein: CASSFENQPQHF.

The chain recombines TRBV19 with TRBJ1-1, with D unresolved. CDR1 and CDR2 from the germline V gene are LNHDA and SQIVND (reference sequence). This CDR3 spans 12 amino acids. The V end was cut by 1 base, the J end by 8 bases, with 8 bases between. Here the CDR3 reads CASSIVGEEAFF. As DNA, the CDR3 is TGTGCCAGTAGTATAGTGGGCGAAGAAGCTTTCTTT.

The V call is TRBV6-4, the J call TRBJ2-4; D possibly corresponds to TRBD2 (6 bases). This CDR3 region has 16 residues. With 0 bases removed from V and 1 base from J, the gap between germline ends came to 10 bases. Germline loops: CDR1 MRHNA, CDR2 SNTAGT. CDR3 sequence reads: CASSDSMAGAKNIQYF. The CDR3 DNA is TGTGCCAGCAGTGACTCGATGGCGGGGGCCAAAAACATTCAGTACTTC.

This clone appeared once. This sequence joins TRBV11-1 and TRBJ2-1, with TRBD1 identical over 11 bases. Looked up from germline, CDR1 is SGHAT and CDR2 is FQDESV (reference sequence). The CDR3 runs 16 residues. With 5 bases clipped from V and 1 base from J, the junction kept 4 bases outside the gene matches. The CDR3 reads CASSPGTGGSYNEQFF. For the CDR3, the DNA is TGTGCCAGCAGCCCCGGGACAGGGGGATCCTACAATGAGCAGTTCTTC.

This chain uses TRBV5-1 with TRBJ1-1; 7 positions match TRBD1. Unmatched junction bases numbered 5, after V lost 3 bases and J lost 3 bases. Germline CDR1 is SGHRS and CDR2 is YFSETQ. This CDR3 region has 14 residues. CDR3 loop: CASSSTGWDTEAFF. CDR3 DNA: TGCGCCAGCAGCTCGACAGGGTGGGACACTGAAGCTTTCTTT.

The gene calls are TRBV6-5 and TRBJ1-2; D is unclear. There are 14 residues in the CDR3. Germline V gene lookup returns CDR1 MNHEY and CDR2 SVGAGI. Deletions cut 8 bases from V and 5 bases from J, with 18 bases between. As DNA, the CDR3 is TGTGCCAGCGGTTGGGGAGGCCCCTTTTATGGCTACACCTTC. Protein sequence: CASGWGGPFYGYTF.

V usage is TRBV4-3 and J usage is TRBJ2-7, with unresolved D. This CDR3 region has 16 residues. Germline loops: CDR1 LGHNA, CDR2 YSLEER. V lost 1 base and J 0 bases, leaving 13 bases between the germline ends. DNA of the CDR3: TGCGCCAGCAGCCAAGTGGCCACGCAAAGCTCCTACGAGCAGTACTTC. It specifies CASSQVATQSSYEQYF.